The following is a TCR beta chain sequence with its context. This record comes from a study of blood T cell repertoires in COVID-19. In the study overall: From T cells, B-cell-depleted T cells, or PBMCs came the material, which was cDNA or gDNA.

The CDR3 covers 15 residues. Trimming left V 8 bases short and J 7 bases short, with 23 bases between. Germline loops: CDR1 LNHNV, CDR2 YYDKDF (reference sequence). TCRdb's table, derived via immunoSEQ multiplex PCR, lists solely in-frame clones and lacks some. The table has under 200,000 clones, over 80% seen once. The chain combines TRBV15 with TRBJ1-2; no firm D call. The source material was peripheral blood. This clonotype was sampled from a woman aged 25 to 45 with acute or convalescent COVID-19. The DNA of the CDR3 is TGTGCCACCGAAAAGGGTACCCCGGAGGTTGGTGGCTACACCTTC. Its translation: CATEKGTPEVGGYTF.